This TCR beta chain comes out of a study of regulatory T cells in long-lasting Graves disease. Study-level background: The study enrolled newly diagnosed Graves' patients on antithyroid drugs under 3 months. Study observations and caveats: Comparison showed that persistent patients shared more public clonotypes (about 3,000) than new patients (966).

This CDR3 is built from 12 residues. V was clipped by 7 bases and J by 6 bases, with 12 bases between them. Germline values: CDR1 MNHNS, CDR2 SASEGT. Time point reported: newly diagnosed GD, antithyroid drugs for less than 3 months. TCR sequences were obtained from RNA taken from PBMCs. HTBI primers from iRepertoire and Arm-PCR of CDR3 regions yielded the TCR beta libraries. TCRdb redid the calling of the multiplex PCR reads with MiXCR, one entry per CDR3 protein. Found here are 360,000 or so distinct CDR3 sequences, 15% to 20% of them singletons; the top ten hold roughly 21%. Ten or more counts support this clonotype. Its specificity is unknown. These data are also associated with another study on T cells in Graves' hyperthyroidism and ophthalmopathy. That report adds: The patients, who ranged from 18 to 65 in age, presented with newly diagnosed hyperthyroidism lasting under 2 months. Most clonotypes expanded in the thyroid (above 0.001) were also present in blood.

V gene TRBV6-1 combines with J gene TRBJ1-2; D unclear. This material consisted of peripheral blood mononuclear cells (PBMCs), taken at new diagnosis, from a patient treated with antithyroid drugs. The TCR sequence derives from a woman between 18 and 30 years old with Graves disease. This chain's CDR3 is CASTSTGDGYTF. In DNA form, the CDR3 reads TGTGCCAGCACCTCCACCGGGGATGGCTACACCTTC.